This record concerns one TCR beta chain sequence. Its target is not known. One junction end disagrees with the germline gene, perhaps due to a read error. In the same sample, other DNA sequences code for this CDR3. These data originate in a study of cytomegalovirus exposure and HLA in healthy donors. This CDR3 is built from 14 residues. CDR1 is LNHDA and CDR2 is SQIVND in the germline V gene (reference sequence). Study conclusions and caveats: Relative to equally common others, HLA-associated TCR beta chains showed greater clonal expansion in a later analysis. A list of about 180 TCR beta chains associated with cytomegalovirus was given. Later work associated over 15,000 TCR beta sequences with HLA alleles at 0.05 false discovery rate. Trimming of TCR beta V- and J-genes showed a link, identified in a later analysis, to a missense DCLRE1C variant.

PCR was performed using 60 Vbeta and 13 Jbeta primers. Clones were sequenced by immunoSEQ multiplex PCR, and TCRdb holds only the in-frame ones, with some missing. Of about 110,000 clones in the sample, around 80% were seen once. The sequencing input was PBMCs. The receptor was derived from a man in his fifties in good health and CMV-seronegative. The genes are TRBV19 and TRBJ1-1; perhaps TRBD1 as D (6 bases). The CDR3 spells CASSTDSLNTEAFF. In nucleotides, the CDR3 is TGTGCCAGTAGTACGGACAGCCTGAACACCGAAGCTTTCTTT.